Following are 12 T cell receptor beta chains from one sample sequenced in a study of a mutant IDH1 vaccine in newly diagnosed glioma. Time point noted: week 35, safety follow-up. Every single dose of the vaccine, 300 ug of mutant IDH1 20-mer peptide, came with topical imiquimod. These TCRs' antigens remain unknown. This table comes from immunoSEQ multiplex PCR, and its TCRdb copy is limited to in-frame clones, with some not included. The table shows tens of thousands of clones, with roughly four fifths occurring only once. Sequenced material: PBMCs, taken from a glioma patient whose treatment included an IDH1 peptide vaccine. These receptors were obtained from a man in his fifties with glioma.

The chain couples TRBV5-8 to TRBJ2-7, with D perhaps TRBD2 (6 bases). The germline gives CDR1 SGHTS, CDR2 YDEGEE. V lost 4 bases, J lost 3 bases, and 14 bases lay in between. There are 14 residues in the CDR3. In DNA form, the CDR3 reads TGTGCCAGCAGCCCGCCCGGGGGAAGCTACGAGCAGTACTTC. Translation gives CASSPPGGSYEQYF.

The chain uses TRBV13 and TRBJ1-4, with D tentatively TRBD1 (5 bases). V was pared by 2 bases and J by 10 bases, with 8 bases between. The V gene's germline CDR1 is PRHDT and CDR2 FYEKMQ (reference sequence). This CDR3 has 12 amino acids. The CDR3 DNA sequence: TGTGCCAGCAGCTTATCTAGGGGAAAACTGTTTTTT. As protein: CASSLSRGKLFF.

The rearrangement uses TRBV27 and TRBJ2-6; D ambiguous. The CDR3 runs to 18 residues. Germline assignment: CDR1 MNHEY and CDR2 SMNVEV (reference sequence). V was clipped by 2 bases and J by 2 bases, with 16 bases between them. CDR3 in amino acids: CASSLRAPVQTGANVLTF. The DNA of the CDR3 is TGTGCCAGCAGTTTAAGGGCCCCGGTACAAACTGGGGCCAACGTCCTGACTTTC.

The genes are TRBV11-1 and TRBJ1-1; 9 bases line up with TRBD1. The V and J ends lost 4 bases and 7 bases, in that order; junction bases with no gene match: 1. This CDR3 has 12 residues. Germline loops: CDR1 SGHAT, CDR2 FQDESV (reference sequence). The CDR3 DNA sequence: TGTGCCAGCAGCTCGGACAGGGGTGAAGCTTTCTTT. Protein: CASSSDRGEAFF.

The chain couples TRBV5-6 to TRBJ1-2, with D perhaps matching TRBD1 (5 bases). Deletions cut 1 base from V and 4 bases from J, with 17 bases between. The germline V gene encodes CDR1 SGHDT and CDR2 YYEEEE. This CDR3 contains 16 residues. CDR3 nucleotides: TGTGCCAGCAGCTTGATAAGGGACGATGGGAGCTATGGCTACACCTTC. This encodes CASSLIRDDGSYGYTF.

This CDR3 reads CASSYLGTEAFF. DNA for the CDR3: TGTGCCAGCAGTTACTTGGGGACTGAAGCTTTCTTT. The rearrangement uses TRBV6-5 and TRBJ1-1; the D is unclear. Trimming removed 1 base at V and 5 bases at J, with 5 bases between. This CDR3 has 12 residues. Germline V gene sequence: CDR1 MNHEY, CDR2 SVGAGI.

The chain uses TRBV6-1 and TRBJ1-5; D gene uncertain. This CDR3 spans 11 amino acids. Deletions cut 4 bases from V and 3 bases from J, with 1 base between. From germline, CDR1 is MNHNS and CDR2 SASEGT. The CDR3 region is CASSANQPQHF. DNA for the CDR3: TGTGCCAGCAGTGCCAATCAGCCCCAGCATTTT.

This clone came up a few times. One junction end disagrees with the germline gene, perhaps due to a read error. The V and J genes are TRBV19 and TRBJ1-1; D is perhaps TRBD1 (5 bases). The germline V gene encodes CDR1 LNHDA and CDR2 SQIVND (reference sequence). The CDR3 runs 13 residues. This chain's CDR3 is CASSIGGNSEAFF. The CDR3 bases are TGTGCCAGTAGTATAGGGGGGAACTCTGAAGCTTTCTTT.

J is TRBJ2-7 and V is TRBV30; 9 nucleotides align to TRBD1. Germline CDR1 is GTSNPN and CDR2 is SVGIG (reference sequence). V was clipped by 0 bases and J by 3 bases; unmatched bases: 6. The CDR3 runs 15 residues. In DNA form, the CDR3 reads TGTGCCTGGAGTGTACTTGGGACAGGGAACTACGAGCAGTACTTC. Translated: CAWSVLGTGNYEQYF.

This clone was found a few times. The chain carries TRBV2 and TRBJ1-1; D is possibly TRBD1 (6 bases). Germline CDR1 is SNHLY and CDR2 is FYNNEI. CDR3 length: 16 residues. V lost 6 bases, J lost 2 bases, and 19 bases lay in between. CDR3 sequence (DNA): TGTGCCAGCAGCGACCGACAGGAATGGGTAAACACTGAAGCTTTCTTT. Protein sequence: CASSDRQEWVNTEAFF.

The CDR3 DNA sequence: TGCGCCAGCAGCCAAGATCGGACAGGGGCCACCTTAGCTGTTGATGAGCAGTTCTTC. It yields the protein CASSQDRTGATLAVDEQFF. V is TRBV4-1 and J is TRBJ2-1, with 9 bases aligning to TRBD1. V was pared by 0 bases and J by 8 bases, with 17 bases of the junction left unmatched. The CDR3 spans 19 residues. CDR1 is MGHRA and CDR2 is YSYEKL in the germline V gene.

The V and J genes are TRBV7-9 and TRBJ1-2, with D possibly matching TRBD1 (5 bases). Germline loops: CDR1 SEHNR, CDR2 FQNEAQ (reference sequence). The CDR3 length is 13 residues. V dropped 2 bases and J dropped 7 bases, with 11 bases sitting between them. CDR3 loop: CASSLMQGGGYTF. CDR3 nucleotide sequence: TGTGCCAGCAGCTTAATGCAGGGAGGTGGCTACACCTTC.